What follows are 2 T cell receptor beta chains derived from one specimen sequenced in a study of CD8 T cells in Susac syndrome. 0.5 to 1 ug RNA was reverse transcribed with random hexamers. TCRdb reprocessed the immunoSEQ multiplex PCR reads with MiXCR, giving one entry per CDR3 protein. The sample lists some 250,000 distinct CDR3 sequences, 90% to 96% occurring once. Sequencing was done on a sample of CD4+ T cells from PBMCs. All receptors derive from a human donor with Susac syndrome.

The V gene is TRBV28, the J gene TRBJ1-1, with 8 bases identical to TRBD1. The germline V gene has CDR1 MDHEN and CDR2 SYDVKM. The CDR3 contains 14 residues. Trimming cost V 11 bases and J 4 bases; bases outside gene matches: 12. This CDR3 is CALNTQGAGTEAFF. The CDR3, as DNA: TGTGCCCTTAATACCCAGGGGGCGGGCACTGAAGCTTTCTTT.

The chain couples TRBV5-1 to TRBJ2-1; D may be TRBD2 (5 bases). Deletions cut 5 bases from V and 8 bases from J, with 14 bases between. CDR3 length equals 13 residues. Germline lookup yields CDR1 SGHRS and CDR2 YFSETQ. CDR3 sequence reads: CASRGVGRDEQFF. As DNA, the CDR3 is TGCGCCAGCAGGGGAGTCGGGCGAGATGAGCAGTTCTTC.